The 26 T cell receptor beta chains given below trace back to one sample, sequenced in a study of T cells in localized non-small cell lung cancer. Libraries were prepared by immunoSEQ multiplex PCR; TCRdb keeps only in-frame clonotypes and omits some of them. This table has some 51,000 clones, 70% to 90% appearing once. Specimen: peripheral blood, collected before any cancer treatment. The receptors were sampled from a woman aged 40-69 years with stage I lung adenocarcinoma.

The chain carries TRBV7-2 and TRBJ1-2; D possibly corresponds to TRBD1 (6 bases). Germline V gene sequence: CDR1 SGHTA, CDR2 FQGNSA. The germline V and J ends were trimmed by 2 bases and 7 bases, with 17 bases remaining between them. The CDR3 is made up of 15 amino acids. CDR3 nucleotide sequence: TGTGCCAGCAGCTTAAACAGGGTAGGCGTTGGTGGCTACACCTTC. Translation: CASSLNRVGVGGYTF.

The genes are TRBV15 and TRBJ1-5; D uncertain. V lost 0 bases and J lost 4, with 4 bases in between. There are 13 residues in the CDR3. CDR1 is LNHNV, CDR2 YYDKDF, per germline (reference sequence). The CDR3 DNA sequence: TGTGCCACCAGCAGAGATAGGAATCAGCCCCAGCATTTT. It translates to CATSRDRNQPQHF.

The DNA of the CDR3 is TGCAGCGTTGAAGAGACGAACTATGGCTACACCTTC. This translates into CSVEETNYGYTF. The J gene is TRBJ1-2, the V gene TRBV29-1; D not certain. The CDR3 contains 12 residues. CDR1 is SQVTM, CDR2 ANQGSEA, per germline. V gave up 0 bases and J gave up 2 bases, with 4 bases separating them. Full variable domain (remainder filled in from reference TRBV29-1 and TRBJ1-2): SAVISQKPSRDICQRGTSLTIQCQVDSQVTMMFWYRQQPGQSLTLIATANQGSEATYESGFVIDKFPISRPNLTFSTLTVSNMSPEDSSIYLCSVEETNYGYTFGSGTRLTVV.

The J gene is TRBJ2-3, the V gene TRBV10-3; no reliable D call. Germline values: CDR1 ENHRY, CDR2 SYGVKD. The CDR3 loop spans 13 amino acids. The V end was cut by 7 bases, the J end by 0 bases, with 8 bases between. CDR3 in amino acids: CAINGWSTDTQYF. DNA of the CDR3: TGTGCCATCAATGGGTGGAGCACAGATACGCAGTATTTT.

Comments on this clone: One end of the junction is discordant with germline, which a read error may explain. This chain connects TRBV5-1 to TRBJ2-2; the D gene is possibly TRBD1 (5 bases). Germline V gives CDR1 SGHRS, CDR2 YFSETQ. This CDR3 region has 17 residues. CDR3 in amino acids: CASSQQTVRAITAELFF. CDR3 nucleotides: TGCGCCAGCAGCCAACAGACAGTCAGGGCCATTACCGCGGAGCTGTTTTTT.

The chain uses TRBV5-1 and TRBJ1-1; D not certain. Germline V gives CDR1 SGHRS, CDR2 YFSETQ. The CDR3 runs 13 residues. Deletions cut 1 base from V and 4 bases from J, with 8 bases between. The CDR3 sequence: CASSLRVGTEAFF. The CDR3 DNA reads TGCGCCAGCAGCTTGAGGGTGGGCACTGAAGCTTTCTTT.

CDR3 sequence (DNA): TGCGCCAGCAGCTTACGGGGACGAGAGACCCAGTACTTC. The encoded protein is CASSLRGRETQYF. This chain joins TRBV5-1 and TRBJ2-5; D tentatively reads TRBD1 or TRBD2 (5 bases each). The V end was cut by 2 bases, the J end by 4 bases, with 9 bases between. The germline gives CDR1 SGHRS, CDR2 YFSETQ. The CDR3 consists of 13 residues.

The chain has TRBV19 and TRBJ2-7; D is unclear. V lost 0 bases and J lost 6, with 9 bases in between. CDR3 size: 13 residues. Germline assignment: CDR1 LNHDA and CDR2 SQIVND (reference sequence). The CDR3 spells CASSIDTGFEQYF. CDR3 coding DNA: TGTGCCAGTAGTATAGATACGGGCTTCGAGCAGTACTTC.

The chain couples TRBV9 to TRBJ1-5; no clear D. Germline CDR1 and CDR2: SGDLS and YYNGEE. The CDR3 covers 14 residues. The V end was cut by 3 bases, the J end by 3 bases, with 10 bases between. CDR3 sequence (DNA): TGTGCCAGCAGCGGACGACACGACAATCAGCCCCAGCATTTT. Amino acid sequence: CASSGRHDNQPQHF.

The V and J genes are TRBV5-1 and TRBJ2-2; D call uncertain. Trimming shortened V by 1 base and J by 4 bases, and 5 bases separated the two germline ends. Germline V lookup: CDR1 SGHRS, CDR2 YFSETQ. The CDR3 extends over 13 amino acids. This CDR3 reads CASSLMLTGELFF. CDR3 nucleotide sequence: TGCGCCAGCAGCTTGATGCTCACCGGGGAGCTGTTTTTT.

The V and J genes are TRBV5-4 and TRBJ2-1; the D gene could be TRBD1 or TRBD2 (5 bases each). Per germline, CDR1 SGHNT and CDR2 YYREEE (reference sequence). The CDR3 is 15 residues long. V shed 5 bases and J shed 4 bases, with 16 bases lying between them. This chain's CDR3 is CASSLRGVGYNEQFF. CDR3 coding DNA: TGTGCCAGCAGTTTGAGGGGCGTCGGGTACAATGAGCAGTTCTTC. The full variable domain, rest sourced from reference TRBV5-4 and TRBJ2-1, is ETGVTQSPTHLIKTRGQQVTLRCSSQSGHNTVSWYQQALGQGPQFIFQYYREEENGRGNFPPRFSGLQFPNYSSELNVNALELDDSALYLCASSLRGVGYNEQFFGPGTRLTVL.

The chain links TRBV5-6 to TRBJ2-1, with D perhaps TRBD1 (6 bases). V lost 4 bases and J 10 bases, leaving 15 bases between the germline ends. The germline gives CDR1 SGHDT, CDR2 YYEEEE. The CDR3 runs 13 residues. The CDR3 protein is CASSQDQGREQFF. CDR3 in DNA: TGTGCCAGCAGCCAAGACCAGGGGCGGGAGCAGTTCTTC.

The V and J genes are TRBV27 and TRBJ2-7; D might be TRBD1 or TRBD2, each matching 6 bases. The CDR3 runs to 12 residues. V lost 6 bases and J 6 bases, leaving 12 bases between the germline ends. CDR1 is MNHEY, CDR2 SMNVEV, per germline (reference sequence). This CDR3 is CASSPWGAEQYF. The CDR3 DNA reads TGTGCCAGCAGCCCCTGGGGGGCCGAGCAGTACTTC.

With respect to this clone: A junction end diverges from the germline sequence, so it may reflect a read error. The chain uses TRBV7-7 and TRBJ2-5; tentatively, D is TRBD1 or TRBD2 (6 bases each). Germline V lookup: CDR1 SSHAT, CDR2 FNYEAQ (reference sequence). This CDR3 is built from 15 residues. CDR3 loop: CASSSAPGASETQYF. Written as DNA, the CDR3 is TGTGCTAGCAGCTCCGCCCCGGGGGCCTCAGAGACCCAGTACTTC.

The chain employs TRBV29-1 and TRBJ1-1; D unclear. V lost 3 bases, J lost 3 bases, and 8 bases lay in between. The CDR3 runs 12 residues. CDR1 is SQVTM and CDR2 is ANQGSEA in the germline V gene. This CDR3 is CSVDVRDTEAFF. The CDR3 nucleotides read TGCAGCGTTGATGTTAGGGACACTGAAGCTTTCTTT.

The chain is built from TRBV6-1 and TRBJ2-7, with D tentatively TRBD1 (6 bases). Per germline, CDR1 MNHNS and CDR2 SASEGT. The CDR3 consists of 14 residues. The V end lost 2 bases, the J end lost 6 bases, and 14 bases lay between the germline ends. This CDR3 reads CASSEPPTGFEQYF. The CDR3 bases are TGTGCCAGCAGTGAACCCCCTACAGGGTTCGAGCAGTACTTC.

This chain joins TRBV7-6 and TRBJ2-7; D uncertain. This CDR3 comprises 15 residues. V was shortened by 0 bases and J by 0 bases, with 9 bases between the two germline ends. Looked up from germline, CDR1 is SGHVS and CDR2 is FNYEAQ. CDR3 sequence: CASSLAIGSSYEQYF. CDR3 sequence (DNA): TGTGCCAGCAGCTTAGCGATAGGCAGCTCCTACGAGCAGTACTTC.

The rearrangement links TRBV7-2 to TRBJ1-1, with 10 bases aligning to TRBD1. CDR3 size: 16 residues. Losses at the gene ends were 2 bases for V and 7 bases for J; bases not matched to a gene: 10. Germline V gene data show CDR1 as SGHTA and CDR2 as FQGNSA. CDR3 sequence: CASSLWATGGGREAFF. The CDR3, as DNA: TGTGCCAGCAGCTTATGGGCGACAGGGGGCGGCCGTGAAGCTTTCTTT.

The V gene is TRBV30, the J gene TRBJ1-3; D is ambiguous. Between the trimmed V and J ends, which lost 5 bases and 0 bases, there was a span of 8 bases. The CDR3 length is 13 residues. The germline gives CDR1 GTSNPN, CDR2 SVGIG (reference sequence). The CDR3 region has the DNA TGTGCCTGGTGGTTTAGCTCTGGAAACACCATATATTTT. Amino acids: CAWWFSSGNTIYF.

CDR3 in DNA: TGCGCCAGCAGCCAAGTGCGGGGGGCAGGGCTCTATGGCTACACCTTC. Encoded protein: CASSQVRGAGLYGYTF. The chain couples TRBV4-3 to TRBJ1-2; TRBD1 might be the D (6 bases). The V and J ends lost 1 base and 4 bases respectively, with 16 bases between them. Germline-derived CDR1 and CDR2 are LGHNA and YSLEER. CDR3 length: 16 amino acids.

The chain couples TRBV19 to TRBJ1-3; D may be TRBD1 (6 bases). V was shortened by 7 bases and J by 0 bases, with 10 bases between the two germline ends. The CDR3 covers 14 residues. The germline gives CDR1 LNHDA, CDR2 SQIVND (reference sequence). CDR3 DNA: TGTGCCAGTAAGGGGACACTCTCTGGAAACACCATATATTTT. Its translation is CASKGTLSGNTIYF.

CDR3 residues: CASTGTENQPQHF. In DNA form, the CDR3 reads TGTGCCAGCACCGGGACAGAGAATCAGCCCCAGCATTTT. V gene TRBV6-6 combines with J gene TRBJ1-5; 7 bases are shared with TRBD1. The V segment lost 7 bases and the J segment 4 bases; nucleotides outside the gene matches: 4. There are 13 residues in the CDR3. In germline, CDR1 is MNHNY, CDR2 SVGAGI (reference sequence).

The chain combines TRBV30 with TRBJ2-5; TRBD2 matches at 8 bases. Unmatched junction bases numbered 6, after V lost 1 base and J lost 5 bases. The germline V gene has CDR1 GTSNPN and CDR2 SVGIG (reference sequence). The CDR3 length is 14 residues. Here the CDR3 reads CAWSEASGWETQYF. The CDR3 nucleotides are TGTGCCTGGAGTGAGGCTAGCGGGTGGGAGACCCAGTACTTC.

The rearrangement links TRBV4-3 to TRBJ1-2; D is unclear. The CDR3 covers 13 residues. Germline-derived CDR1 and CDR2 are LGHNA and YSLEER. Trimming stripped 0 bases from V and 7 bases from J, with 9 bases between. Here the CDR3 DNA reads TGCGCCAGCAGCCAAGATCGGGGATCTGGCTACACCTTC. Protein sequence: CASSQDRGSGYTF.

The CDR3 loop is CASSLTGSRGTEAFF. The CDR3 DNA sequence: TGTGCCAGCAGTTTGACAGGGTCCCGAGGGACTGAAGCTTTCTTT. The J gene is TRBJ1-1, the V gene TRBV28, with 7 bases fitting TRBD1. The germline V gene encodes CDR1 MDHEN and CDR2 SYDVKM. V gave up 3 bases and J gave up 5 bases; unmatched junction bases: 9. This CDR3 comprises 15 residues.

The chain links TRBV2 to TRBJ2-7, with a possible D match to TRBD1 (5 bases). Germline CDR1 SNHLY, CDR2 FYNNEI. V was pared by 6 bases and J by 0 bases, with 15 bases between. This CDR3 comprises 15 residues. CDR3 region: CASRIGAEPSYEQYF. The DNA for the CDR3 is TGTGCCAGCAGGATAGGGGCTGAACCCTCCTACGAGCAGTACTTC.